This T cell receptor beta chain was observed in a study of T-cell memory formation after mild COVID-19. Study in general: TCR clustering was largely donor specific.

In TCRdb, the 5' RACE reads were re-called with MiXCR into one record per CDR3 protein. In the table there are a few hundred thousand distinct CDR3 sequences, about 15% of which are singletons. The CDR3 consists of 12 residues. Germline lookup yields CDR1 WSHSY and CDR2 SAAADI. Trimming cost V 4 bases and J 1 base, with 5 bases left between them. The sample was PBMCs or a T cell subset sorted from them (not recorded which). The sequence came from a man younger than 35 who had mild COVID-19 (a few samples of this study predate the infection). Cell type and time point are not known. This rearrangement joins TRBV10-2 to TRBJ2-7, with D possibly being TRBD1 (5 bases). The CDR3 loop reads CASSGQSYEQYF. The CDR3 DNA reads as TGCGCCAGCAGTGGACAGTCCTACGAGCAGTACTTC.